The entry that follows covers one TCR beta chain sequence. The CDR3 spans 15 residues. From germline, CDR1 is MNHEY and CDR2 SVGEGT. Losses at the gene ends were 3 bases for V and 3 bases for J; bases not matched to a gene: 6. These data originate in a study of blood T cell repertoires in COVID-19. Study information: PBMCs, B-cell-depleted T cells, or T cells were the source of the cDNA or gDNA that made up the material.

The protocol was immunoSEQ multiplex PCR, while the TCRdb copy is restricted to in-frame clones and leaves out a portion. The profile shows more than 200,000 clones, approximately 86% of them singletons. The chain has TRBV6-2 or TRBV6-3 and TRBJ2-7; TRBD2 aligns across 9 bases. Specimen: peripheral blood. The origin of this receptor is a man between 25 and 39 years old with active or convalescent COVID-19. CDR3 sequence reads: CASSYFSGGSYEQYF. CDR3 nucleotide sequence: TGTGCCAGCAGTTATTTTAGCGGGGGTAGCTACGAGCAGTACTTC.